This T cell receptor beta chain was profiled in a study of blood T cell repertoires in COVID-19. Study overall: The study drew acute and convalescent COVID-19 samples from the United States, Italy and Spain.

Patients of the Seattle cohort, enrolled during active infection, were followed longitudinally. This CDR3 has 15 residues. Between the trimmed V and J ends, which lost 5 bases and 1 base, there was a span of 14 bases. The V gene's germline CDR1 is MNHEY and CDR2 SVGAGI. Per the original data handling: Cell counts per sample came from amplifying reference gene primers. Using immunoSEQ multiplex PCR, the repertoire was profiled, and TCRdb retains in-frame clones only, with some absent. The D gene and trimming were derived from the DNA, and the V and J assignments and clone size from that table. There are 45,000 to 70,000 clones in the sample; about 86% occur only once, and approximately 6% lies in the top ten.

The chain carries TRBV6-5 and TRBJ1-1; a weak D match, TRBD1 (5 bases). This sequence was found in a woman aged 55-70 years with COVID-19, enrolled during active disease. The sequenced material came from peripheral blood. CDR3 residues: CASSPFRVENTEAFF. In nucleotides, the CDR3 is TGTGCCAGCAGTCCATTCAGGGTGGAGAACACTGAAGCTTTCTTT.